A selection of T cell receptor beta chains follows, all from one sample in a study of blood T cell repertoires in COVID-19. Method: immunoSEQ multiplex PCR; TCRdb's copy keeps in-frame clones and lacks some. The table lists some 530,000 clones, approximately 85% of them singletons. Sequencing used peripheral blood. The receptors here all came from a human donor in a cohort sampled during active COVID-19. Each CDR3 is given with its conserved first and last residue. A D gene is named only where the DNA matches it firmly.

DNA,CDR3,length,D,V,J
TGTGCCAGTAGTTCTGTGGGAGGCCTGGGGAACATTCAGTACTTC,CASSSVGGLGNIQYF,15,-,TRBV19,TRBJ2-4
TGTGCCATCAGCTTCTCGGACAGGGGGCCCTACGAGCAGTACTTC,CAISFSDRGPYEQYF,15,TRBD1,TRBV10-3,TRBJ2-7
TGTGCCAGCAGCCGGACATCCTCTGGAAACACCATATATTTT,CASSRTSSGNTIYF,14,-,TRBV6-2/TRBV6-3,TRBJ1-3
TGCGCCAGCAGCAAGGGACTAGCGGGCACCAGCACAGATACGCAGTATTTT,CASSKGLAGTSTDTQYF,17,TRBD2,TRBV4-1,TRBJ2-3
TGTGCCAGCGGCAGGAACACCGGGGAGCTGTTTTTT,CASGRNTGELFF,12,-,TRBV2,TRBJ2-2
TGTGCCACCTCTAATACCGGGACAGGGTTTCGGCAGTACTTC,CATSNTGTGFRQYF,14,TRBD1,TRBV19,TRBJ2-7
TGTGCCAGTCAGGGTTCCTACGAGCAGTACTTC,CASQGSYEQYF,11,-,TRBV19,TRBJ2-7
TGTGCCAGCAGCCAGAACAGGGCGGGCGAGCAGTACTTC,CASSQNRAGEQYF,13,-,TRBV14,TRBJ2-7
TGTGCCAGCAGCTTAGGAAGCGCGTTGAACACTGAAGCTTTCTTT,CASSLGSALNTEAFF,15,-,TRBV11-3,TRBJ1-1
TGTGCCAGCAGCTTGCCACAGTTAGCTAACTATGGCTACACCTTC,CASSLPQLANYGYTF,15,-,TRBV5-6,TRBJ1-2
TGTGCCAGCAGTTCGCGAGAGGCCATCTCCTACAATGAGCAGTTCTTC,CASSSREAISYNEQFF,16,-,TRBV27,TRBJ2-1